This entry lists 12 T cell receptor beta chains sequenced from one sample in a study of T cell changes during pregnancy in multiple sclerosis. Assay: immunoSEQ multiplex PCR; the TCRdb copy retains only in-frame clones and omits some. Counted here are 20,000 or so clones, roughly 90% occurring once; the ten biggest clones make up approximately 0.57%. The material sequenced was CD4+ T cells from peripheral blood mononuclear cells, taken after pregnancy. Receptors were obtained from a female donor in good health, enrolled as a control in a pregnancy study.

The chain employs TRBV4-2 and TRBJ2-3; tentatively, D is TRBD2 (5 bases). CDR1 is LGHNA and CDR2 is YNFKEQ in the germline V gene. CDR3 length: 15 amino acids. V was clipped by 3 bases and J by 4 bases, with 14 bases between them. CDR3 sequence (DNA): TGTGCCAGCAGCCAGGGCTTCGGGATGGCAGATACGCAGTATTTT. This encodes CASSQGFGMADTQYF.

The J gene is TRBJ2-7, the V gene TRBV28; TRBD1 agrees at 12 bases. The CDR3 has 16 amino acids. Germline lookup yields CDR1 MDHEN and CDR2 SYDVKM. J was trimmed by 0 bases and V by 4 bases; bases with no gene match: 4. The CDR3 DNA reads TGTGCCAGCAGTTCCCCGGGACAGGGGGCCTCCTACGAGCAGTACTTC. Translating it yields CASSSPGQGASYEQYF. Combining the CDR3 with reference TRBV28 and TRBJ2-7 gives the whole variable domain DVKVTQSSRYLVKRTGEKVFLECVQDMDHENMFWYRQDPGLGLRLIYFSYDVKMKEKGDIPEGYSVSREKKERFSLILESASTNQTSMYLCASSSPGQGASYEQYFGPGTRLTVT.

V usage is TRBV2 and J usage is TRBJ1-1; 7 nucleotides agree with TRBD1. V was pared by 4 bases and J by 3 bases, with 5 bases of the junction left unmatched. This CDR3 has 14 amino acids. Germline CDR1 and CDR2: SNHLY and FYNNEI. The CDR3 protein is CASSGIQGDTEAFF. The CDR3 DNA sequence: TGTGCCAGCAGTGGGATTCAGGGGGACACTGAAGCTTTCTTT.

This rearrangement joins TRBV14 to TRBJ1-2; TRBD1 matches 9 bases. CDR1 and CDR2 from the germline V gene are SGHDN and FVKESK. With 4 bases clipped from V and 6 bases from J, the junction kept 9 bases outside the gene matches. The CDR3 consists of 15 residues. The DNA for the CDR3 is TGTGCCAGCAGCCTTAGGACAGGGGATGTCGATGGCTACACCTTC. Its translation is CASSLRTGDVDGYTF.

This chain connects TRBV5-1 to TRBJ2-1, with 14 bases fitting TRBD2. CDR1 is SGHRS, CDR2 YFSETQ, per germline. J was trimmed by 0 bases and V by 4 bases; bases with no gene match: 6. The CDR3 covers 18 residues. The CDR3 DNA is TGCGCCAGCAGCAAAACGACTAGCGGGGGGGCCTCCTACAATGAGCAGTTCTTC. This gives the protein CASSKTTSGGASYNEQFF. The full variable domain, with the rest looked up from reference TRBV5-1 and TRBJ2-1, is KAGVTQTPRYLIKTRGQQVTLSCSPISGHRSVSWYQQTPGQGLQFLFEYFSETQRNKGNFPGRFSGRQFSNSRSEMNVSTLELGDSALYLCASSKTTSGGASYNEQFFGPGTRLTVL.

This sequence joins TRBV7-3 and TRBJ2-7; a weak D match, TRBD1 (6 bases). The CDR3 covers 13 residues. V was shortened by 5 bases and J by 5 bases, with 13 bases between the two germline ends. CDR1 and CDR2 from the germline V gene are SGHTA and FQGTGA. The chain's CDR3 is CASSLQGSNEQYF. The CDR3 DNA reads as TGTGCCAGCAGCCTACAGGGATCCAACGAGCAGTACTTC.

This clone was seen only once. The V and J genes are TRBV4-3 and TRBJ1-4; D not certain. This CDR3 is 17 amino acids long. V shed 4 bases and J shed 4 bases, with 19 bases lying between them. Per the germline V gene, CDR1 is LGHNA and CDR2 is YSLEER. The chain's CDR3 is CASSPGLAGANNEKLFF. Here the CDR3 DNA reads TGCGCCAGCAGCCCAGGACTAGCGGGAGCTAATAATGAAAAACTGTTTTTT.

J is TRBJ2-7 and V is TRBV29-1; weak D call: TRBD2 (6 bases). The germline V gene has CDR1 SQVTM and CDR2 ANQGSEA. This CDR3 spans 13 amino acids. The V and J ends lost 3 bases and 0 bases respectively, with 9 bases between them. The CDR3 protein is CSVDGGASYEQYF. The CDR3 DNA sequence: TGCAGCGTTGATGGAGGGGCCTCCTACGAGCAGTACTTC.

V usage is TRBV10-3 and J usage is TRBJ2-7; 8 bases line up with TRBD1. V was pared by 6 bases and J by 2 bases, with 6 bases of the junction left unmatched. This CDR3 spans 14 amino acids. The germline CDR1 and CDR2 sequences are ENHRY and SYGVKD. Written as DNA, the CDR3 is TGTGCCATCAGCGGGACAGGACCCGCCTACGAGCAGTACTTC. Translation: CAISGTGPAYEQYF.

The chain carries TRBV19 and TRBJ2-6; 9 bases fit TRBD1. Germline values: CDR1 LNHDA, CDR2 SQIVND (reference sequence). Losses at the gene ends were 4 bases for V and 3 bases for J; bases not matched to a gene: 10. The CDR3 extends over 18 amino acids. CDR3 DNA sequence: TGTGCCAGTAGTAAAGAGGGGGACAGGGCTCGTGGGGCCAACGTCCTGACTTTC. This gives the protein CASSKEGDRARGANVLTF.

The genes are TRBV5-4 and TRBJ2-7; 7 nucleotides agree with TRBD2. The germline CDR1 and CDR2 sequences are SGHNT and YYREEE (reference sequence). The J segment lost 0 bases and the V segment lost 4 bases, leaving 7 bases of the junction unmatched. The length of the CDR3 is 15 residues. The CDR3 loop is CASSPGLGASYEQYF. DNA of the CDR3: TGTGCCAGCAGCCCCGGACTAGGAGCCTCCTACGAGCAGTACTTC.

The rearrangement joins TRBV30 to TRBJ2-3, with 12 bases aligning to TRBD2. The germline gives CDR1 GTSNPN, CDR2 SVGIG (reference sequence). This CDR3 is 16 amino acids long. V shed 1 base, J shed 6 bases, and the junction held 8 bases outside the gene matches. The CDR3 region is CAWSAGLAGREDTQYF. CDR3 nucleotides: TGTGCCTGGAGTGCCGGACTAGCGGGAAGGGAGGATACGCAGTATTTT.